The 27 T cell receptor beta chains reported below all come from one sample, sequenced in a study of tumor-infiltrating lymphocytes in localized non-small cell lung cancer. Assay: immunoSEQ multiplex PCR; the TCRdb copy retains only in-frame clones and omits some. The sample includes 3,500 to 4,000 clones, around 50% of them seen just once. The material sequenced was uninvolved lung tissue not adjacent to the tumor. Every receptor here comes from a human donor with non-small cell lung cancer.

The CDR3 protein is CASRITGTGANVLTF. In DNA, the CDR3 is TGTGCCAGCAGAATTACAGGTACTGGGGCCAACGTCCTGACTTTC. The V and J genes are TRBV6-5 and TRBJ2-6; tentative D call: TRBD1 (5 bases). There are 15 residues in the CDR3. Trimming cost V 6 bases and J 2 bases, with 11 bases left between them. Looked up from germline, CDR1 is MNHEY and CDR2 is SVGAGI.

A few counts support this clone. This chain links TRBV5-3 with TRBJ1-1; the D gene is possibly TRBD1 (5 bases). TRBV5-3 is annotated as an ORF whose role is uncertain. Trimming left V 5 bases short and J 2 bases short, with 16 bases between. The CDR3 consists of 15 residues. The CDR3 loop reads CARSKGFPHNTEAFF. CDR3 coding DNA: TGTGCCAGAAGTAAGGGGTTCCCCCACAACACTGAAGCTTTCTTT.

This chain uses TRBV29-1 with TRBJ2-3; 12 bases align to TRBD2. V was clipped by 6 bases and J by 8 bases; unmatched bases: 9. CDR3 size: 14 residues. Germline V gene data show CDR1 as SQVTM and CDR2 as ANQGSEA. The chain's CDR3 is CSVLTSGGLGTQYF. CDR3 coding DNA: TGCAGCGTGTTGACTAGCGGGGGCCTCGGTACGCAGTATTTT.

This sequence joins TRBV5-6 and TRBJ1-4; weak D call: TRBD1 (6 bases). Trimming pared 2 bases from V and 11 bases from J, leaving 13 bases between. This CDR3 comprises 13 residues. CDR1 SGHDT and CDR2 YYEEEE come from the germline V gene. CDR3 in amino acids: CASSLHRVEKLFF. CDR3 DNA: TGTGCCAGCAGCTTACACAGGGTCGAGAAACTGTTTTTT.

This sequence joins TRBV6-4 and TRBJ1-1; 7 bases are a match to TRBD1. The trim removed 4 bases at V and 3 bases at J, leaving 8 bases unmatched. Looked up from germline, CDR1 is MRHNA and CDR2 is SNTAGT. The CDR3 runs to 15 residues. The CDR3 bases are TGTGCCAGCAGTGCCCCGACAGGGTGGGACACTGAAGCTTTCTTT. Its translation: CASSAPTGWDTEAFF.

The chain is built from TRBV6-5 and TRBJ2-1; D may be TRBD1 (6 bases). Germline CDR1 is MNHEY and CDR2 is SVGAGI. Trimming removed 5 bases at V and 15 bases at J, with 14 bases between. The CDR3 totals 11 residues. In DNA, the CDR3 is TGTGCCAGCAGTGAACAGGGACGCACGTTCTTC. Its translation is CASSEQGRTFF.

The J gene is TRBJ1-1, the V gene TRBV28; D gene ambiguous. This CDR3 contains 12 residues. V was cut by 5 bases and J by 3 bases, with 7 bases left in between. Germline CDR1 is MDHEN and CDR2 is SYDVKM. In DNA form, the CDR3 reads TGTGCCAGCAGTCCATCCGACACTGAAGCTTTCTTT. Translating gives CASSPSDTEAFF.

This clone is large within its sample. The chain carries TRBV7-2 and TRBJ1-5; TRBD1 might be the D (5 bases). The CDR3 totals 15 residues. Trimming took off 6 bases at V and 7 bases at J, with 19 bases between the two ends. Germline V gives CDR1 SGHTA, CDR2 FQGNSA. The CDR3 loop reads CASSQGGDTRQPQHF. CDR3 sequence (DNA): TGTGCCAGCAGTCAGGGTGGGGATACCAGACAGCCCCAGCATTTT.

V usage is TRBV7-3 and J usage is TRBJ2-3, with 8 bases lining up with TRBD2. From germline, CDR1 is SGHTA and CDR2 FQGTGA. The V segment lost 5 bases and the J segment 4 bases; nucleotides outside the gene matches: 5. The CDR3 covers 14 residues. The CDR3 here is CASSQGLGADTQYF. For the CDR3, the DNA is TGTGCCAGCAGCCAGGGACTAGGTGCAGATACGCAGTATTTT. Full variable domain (outside the CDR3, taken from reference TRBV7-3 and TRBJ2-3): GAGVSQTPSNKVTEKGKYVELRCDPISGHTALYWYRQSLGQGPEFLIYFQGTGAADDSGLPNDRFFAVRPEGSVSTLKIQRTERGDSAVYLCASSQGLGADTQYFGPGTRLTVL.

In this sample, this clone turned up a few times. The J gene is TRBJ2-7, the V gene TRBV19; D is possibly TRBD2 (6 bases). The germline gives CDR1 LNHDA, CDR2 SQIVND (reference sequence). V shed 4 bases and J shed 3 bases, with 16 bases lying between them. The CDR3 length is 15 residues. The CDR3 region is CASSTLEGMVYEQYF. CDR3 in DNA: TGTGCCAGTAGTACGTTGGAGGGAATGGTCTACGAGCAGTACTTC.

The rearrangement joins TRBV9 to TRBJ2-5; D might be TRBD1 (6 bases). Germline V gives CDR1 SGDLS, CDR2 YYNGEE. Trimming stripped 0 bases from V and 5 bases from J, with 14 bases between. CDR3 size: 15 residues. The CDR3 DNA follows: TGTGCCAGCAGCGTAGACCTACAGGGTCCGGAGACCCAGTACTTC. Residues: CASSVDLQGPETQYF.

This sequence joins TRBV7-3 and TRBJ2-1, with D unclear. Looked up from germline, CDR1 is SGHTA and CDR2 is FQGTGA. The CDR3 is 12 amino acids. The V gene lost 4 bases and the J gene lost 7 bases, with 8 bases spanning the gap. In DNA form, the CDR3 reads TGTGCCAGCAGCTCTGACTCTAATGAGCAGTTCTTC. Amino acid sequence: CASSSDSNEQFF.

V is TRBV20-1 and J is TRBJ2-7, with a tentative D call TRBD2 (6 bases). The germline V gene encodes CDR1 DFQATT and CDR2 SNEGSKA (reference sequence). Trimming took 6 bases from V and 1 from J, leaving 7 bases between them. The CDR3 sequence is 11 residues long. CDR3 loop: CSAAGSYEQYF. The CDR3 DNA sequence: TGCAGTGCCGCGGGGTCCTACGAGCAGTACTTC.

The chain has TRBV4-1 and TRBJ2-3; TRBD2 matches at 13 bases. The CDR3 length is 18 residues. The germline V gene has CDR1 MGHRA and CDR2 YSYEKL. V lost 0 bases and J lost 2; bases outside the gene matches: 5. The DNA for the CDR3 is TGCGCCAGCAGCCAAGATTTGACTAGCGGGGGGTCCACAGATACGCAGTATTTT. This encodes CASSQDLTSGGSTDTQYF.

This clone was counted a few times. J is TRBJ2-1 and V is TRBV6-5, with a tentative D call TRBD1 (5 bases). This CDR3 contains 12 residues. Germline V gene sequence: CDR1 MNHEY, CDR2 SVGAGI. Trimming removed 6 bases from V and 9 bases from J, with 12 bases in between. In DNA, the CDR3 is TGTGCCAGCAGCCCCCTAGGGGCTGAGCAGTTCTTC. This translates into CASSPLGAEQFF.

The chain employs TRBV30 and TRBJ2-7; D is perhaps TRBD1 or TRBD2 (5 bases each). Germline CDR1 GTSNPN, CDR2 SVGIG (reference sequence). The CDR3 runs to 16 residues. In DNA form, the CDR3 reads TGTGCTTTCCGGGACCAAGGAGTCAGTTTGCCCTACGAGCAGTACTTC. This codes for CAFRDQGVSLPYEQYF.

This sequence joins TRBV25-1 and TRBJ2-2; D possibly uses TRBD1 or TRBD2 (5 bases each). The V gene lost 2 bases and the J gene lost 5 bases, with 6 bases spanning the gap. The V gene's germline CDR1 is MGHDK and CDR2 SYGVNS. This CDR3 is 13 amino acids long. The CDR3 loop reads CASSEGGTGELFF. The CDR3 nucleotides read TGTGCCAGCAGTGAAGGGGGTACCGGGGAGCTGTTTTTT. Full variable domain (missing parts from reference TRBV25-1 and TRBJ2-2): EADIYQTPRYLVIGTGKKITLECSQTMGHDKMYWYQQDPGMELHLIHYSYGVNSTEKGDLSSESTVSRIRTEHFPLTLESARPSHTSQYLCASSEGGTGELFFGEGSRLTVL.

The chain is built from TRBV6-5 and TRBJ2-2, with D possibly TRBD1 on 6 matching bases. Germline V gene lookup returns CDR1 MNHEY and CDR2 SVGAGI. V lost 2 bases and J 4 bases, leaving 8 bases between the germline ends. The CDR3 is 14 amino acids. The CDR3: CASSYTGSTGELFF. CDR3 coding DNA: TGTGCCAGCAGTTACACAGGGAGCACCGGGGAGCTGTTTTTT.

This clone was seen more than once but under ten times. The chain has TRBV4-3 and TRBJ1-1, with 9 positions matching TRBD1. The CDR3 runs 19 residues. Trimming cost V 0 bases and J 0 bases; bases outside gene matches: 11. Germline CDR1 LGHNA, CDR2 YSLEER. CDR3 region: CASSQDLAGQGPLNTEAFF. The CDR3 DNA is TGCGCCAGCAGCCAAGACCTCGCGGGACAGGGACCGTTGAACACTGAAGCTTTCTTT.

This clone came up a few times. The chain uses TRBV5-1 and TRBJ2-1, with TRBD1 matching 10 bases. This CDR3 region has 15 residues. Germline V gives CDR1 SGHRS, CDR2 YFSETQ. Losses at the gene ends were 4 bases for V and 0 bases for J; bases not matched to a gene: 1. CDR3 amino acids: CASSGDRGSYNEQFF. As DNA, the CDR3 is TGCGCCAGCAGCGGGGACAGGGGCTCCTACAATGAGCAGTTCTTC.

The chain uses TRBV30 and TRBJ2-7; 10 bases map to TRBD2. This CDR3 is 15 amino acids long. The germline gives CDR1 GTSNPN, CDR2 SVGIG (reference sequence). V gave up 1 base and J gave up 3 bases; unmatched junction bases: 6. This CDR3 is CAWSGSGRVFYEQYF. CDR3 DNA: TGTGCCTGGAGTGGGAGCGGGAGGGTCTTCTACGAGCAGTACTTC.

This chain uses TRBV6-5 with TRBJ1-2, with D possibly being TRBD1 (5 bases). Deletions cut 8 bases from V and 4 bases from J, with 17 bases between. Germline V gene data show CDR1 as MNHEY and CDR2 as SVGAGI. This CDR3 has 14 amino acids. The CDR3 coding sequence is TGTGCCAGCGGGGCCGGGATGAATCTCTATGGCTACACCTTC. Encoded protein: CASGAGMNLYGYTF.

CDR3 loop: CASNRGDPGELFF. The DNA of the CDR3 is TGTGCCAGCAATCGGGGGGATCCCGGGGAGCTGTTTTTT. This chain uses TRBV2 with TRBJ2-2; 7 bases are a match to TRBD2. This CDR3 is 13 amino acids long. Germline V lookup: CDR1 SNHLY, CDR2 FYNNEI. V trimming: 7 bases; J trimming: 6 bases; junction bases outside the gene matches: 5.

V gene TRBV7-7 combines with J gene TRBJ2-5; 8 bases are shared with TRBD1. Germline V gene sequence: CDR1 SSHAT, CDR2 FNYEAQ (reference sequence). J lost 4 bases, V lost 5 bases, and 9 bases had no gene match. This CDR3 contains 15 residues. CDR3 DNA sequence: TGTGCCAGCAGCGGAACAGGGGGGACGGGAGAGACCCAGTACTTC. It yields the protein CASSGTGGTGETQYF. The full variable domain, completed using reference TRBV7-7 and TRBJ2-5, is GAGVSQSPRYKVTKRGQDVTLRCDPISSHATLYWYQQALGQGPEFLTYFNYEAQPDKSGLPSDRFSAERPEGSISTLTIQRTEQRDSAMYRCASSGTGGTGETQYFGPGTRLLVL.

The chain has TRBV7-2 and TRBJ1-2; 7 bases map to TRBD1. The CDR3 runs 14 residues. The trim removed 5 bases at V and 0 bases at J, leaving 3 bases unmatched. Per the germline V gene, CDR1 is SGHTA and CDR2 is FQGNSA. The CDR3 sequence: CASSAGTANYGYTF. The CDR3, as DNA: TGTGCCAGCAGCGCCGGGACAGCTAACTATGGCTACACCTTC.

The CDR3, as DNA: TGTGCCAGCAGCGGATCGGGGCGGGCCATGGAGACCCAGTACTTC. This gives the protein CASSGSGRAMETQYF. This rearrangement joins TRBV9 to TRBJ2-5; D may be TRBD1 or TRBD2 (5 bases each). The CDR3 runs 15 residues. Germline V gene data show CDR1 as SGDLS and CDR2 as YYNGEE. Trimming removed 3 bases at V and 5 bases at J, with 17 bases between. Full variable domain (rest looked up from reference TRBV9 and TRBJ2-5): DSGVTQTPKHLITATGQRVTLRCSPRSGDLSVYWYQQSLDQGLQFLIQYYNGEERAKGNILERFSAQQFPDLHSELNLSSLELGDSALYFCASSGSGRAMETQYFGPGTRLLVL.

This clone is categorized as medium-sized. The gene calls are TRBV7-9 and TRBJ2-2; 9 bases match TRBD2. The CDR3 runs 18 residues. CDR1 is SEHNR and CDR2 is FQNEAQ in the germline V gene (reference sequence). V lost 2 bases and J lost 4; bases outside the gene matches: 11. As DNA, the CDR3 is TGTGCCAGCAGCTTAAAAGTTTGGCGGGAGGGCGGCACCGGGGAGCTGTTTTTT. Translation: CASSLKVWREGGTGELFF.